A selection of T cell receptor beta chains follows, all from one sample in a study of T cell repertoires in cytomegalovirus infection. TCRdb ran MiXCR on the reads and lists one entry per CDR3 protein. The table includes approximately 190,000 distinct CDR3 sequences, 28% detected once. The sequenced sample was PBMCs. These receptors all stem from a human donor in good health (CMV status not recorded). Some clones in this sample may be carry-over from other donors' samples. Both conserved end residues are part of each CDR3. D genes are given only for firm matches. The size field is filled for only some rows; it gives once, few, many or a size class.

v_call	j_call	d_call	cdr3_length	clone_size	cdr3_aa	cdr3_nt
TRBV29-1	TRBJ2-3	TRBD1	14	many	CSVVRQGFTDTQYF	TGCAGCGTTGTAAGACAGGGGTTCACAGATACGCAGTATTTT
TRBV10-3	TRBJ1-1	NA	13	NA	CAISVDPNTEAFF	TGTGCCATCAGTGTTGATCCGAACACTGAAGCTTTCTTT
TRBV5-4	TRBJ2-1	NA	16	few	CASSLAWDNLYNEQFF	TGTGCCAGCAGCTTGGCATGGGACAATCTTTACAATGAGCAGTTCTTC
TRBV6-5	TRBJ1-5	NA	17	NA	CASKESRETVGNQPQHF	TGTGCCAGCAAAGAAAGCAGGGAAACGGTCGGCAATCAGCCCCAGCATTTT
TRBV6-2/TRBV6-3	TRBJ1-1	TRBD1	14	NA	CASSRTTGGTEAFF	TGTGCCAGCAGCCGAACGACAGGGGGGACTGAAGCTTTCTTT
TRBV12-3/TRBV12-4	TRBJ1-5	NA	12	few	CASSLEPSPQHF	TGTGCCAGCAGTTTAGAACCGTCGCCCCAGCATTTT
TRBV6-2/TRBV6-3	TRBJ2-2	TRBD2	18	NA	CASSKSRTSGANTGELFF	TGTGCCAGCAGTAAATCACGTACTAGCGGGGCCAACACCGGGGAGCTGTTTTTT
TRBV7-6	TRBJ2-2	TRBD2	16	NA	CASSLVDAGGTGELFF	TGTGCCAGCAGCTTAGTCGACGCGGGGGGAACCGGGGAGCTGTTTTTT
TRBV20-1	TRBJ2-3	TRBD2	14	once	CSARRTSVTDTQYF	TGCAGTGCTAGAAGGACTAGCGTCACAGATACGCAGTATTTT
TRBV7-3	TRBJ2-3	TRBD1	15	few	CASSPHPTGVDTQYF	TGTGCCAGCAGCCCCCACCCGACAGGGGTAGATACGCAGTATTTT
TRBV14	TRBJ2-7	TRBD2	15	NA	CASSHGGAGGSEQYF	TGTGCCAGCAGCCACGGGGGGGCAGGAGGAAGCGAGCAGTACTTC
TRBV2	TRBJ2-1	TRBD2	14	NA	CASSSSSGVNEQFF	TGTGCCAGCAGTTCATCTAGCGGGGTGAATGAGCAGTTCTTC
TRBV15	TRBJ2-3	TRBD2	17	NA	CATSRDRLAGVTDTQYF	TGTGCCACCAGCAGAGATCGATTAGCGGGGGTCACAGATACGCAGTATTTT
TRBV7-2	TRBJ2-3	NA	14	NA	CASSLVGSADTQYF	TGTGCCAGCAGCTTAGTGGGGTCGGCAGATACGCAGTATTTT
TRBV7-2	TRBJ1-1	TRBD1	13	few	CASSPETGTEAFF	TGTGCCAGCAGCCCTGAGACAGGGACTGAAGCTTTCTTT
TRBV4-2	TRBJ2-5	NA	15	few	CASSQDPGSEETQYF	TGTGCCAGCAGCCAAGATCCTGGTAGTGAAGAGACCCAGTACTTC
TRBV7-9	TRBJ2-7	NA	14	many	CASLDQGKGYEQYF	TGTGCCAGCCTAGACCAGGGGAAGGGCTACGAGCAGTACTTC
TRBV2	TRBJ2-1	TRBD2	14	many	CASSVESAGDEQFF	TGTGCCAGCAGTGTTGAATCGGCGGGGGATGAGCAGTTCTTC
TRBV7-2	TRBJ1-3	TRBD1	19	NA	CASSRGSGGRSLSGNTIYF	TGTGCCAGCAGCCGGGGGTCAGGGGGCCGCTCTCTCTCTGGAAACACCATATATTTT
TRBV20-1	TRBJ2-2	NA	17	NA	CSAPRGPSLRGTGELFF	TGCAGTGCTCCCAGGGGACCCTCCCTCCGGGGCACCGGGGAGCTGTTTTTT
TRBV7-3	TRBJ2-3	TRBD1	13	few	CASSRDSGDTQYF	TGTGCCAGCAGCCGGGACAGCGGAGATACGCAGTATTTT
TRBV7-6	TRBJ2-7	NA	15	many	CASSPGQGQGVEQYF	TGTGCCAGCAGCCCTGGACAAGGACAAGGGGTCGAGCAGTACTTC
TRBV27	TRBJ1-5	NA	15	NA	CASSHLSGAGQPQHF	TGTGCCAGCAGCCACCTAAGTGGGGCCGGACAGCCCCAGCATTTT
TRBV7-8	TRBJ1-2	TRBD1	13	many	CASSSGTDYGYTF	TGTGCCAGCAGCTCAGGGACAGACTATGGCTACACCTTC
TRBV12-3/TRBV12-4	TRBJ1-1	NA	14	few	CASVFTDRNTEAFF	TGTGCCAGCGTATTCACCGACAGGAACACTGAAGCTTTCTTT
TRBV6-8	TRBJ1-1	NA	14	few	CASSLTLGNTEAFF	TGTGCCAGCAGTTTGACTCTGGGAAACACTGAAGCTTTCTTT
TRBV7-3	TRBJ2-5	NA	15	few	CASSLSPGGGETQYF	TGTGCCAGCAGCTTATCGCCAGGGGGGGGAGAGACCCAGTACTTC
TRBV7-2	TRBJ2-7	TRBD1	16	many	CASSLSNPTGGNEQYF	TGTGCCAGCAGCTTGTCAAATCCGACAGGGGGGAACGAGCAGTACTTC
TRBV15	TRBJ2-5	TRBD1	15	NA	CATSRDTAGGETQYF	TGTGCCACCAGCAGAGATACGGCAGGGGGAGAGACCCAGTACTTC
TRBV11-2	TRBJ2-4	NA	17	NA	CASSRRTELLAKNIQYF	TGTGCCAGCAGCCGCCGAACTGAACTACTAGCCAAAAACATTCAGTACTTC
TRBV12-3/TRBV12-4	TRBJ1-5	NA	13	NA	CASSPGRFQPQHF	TGTGCCAGCAGCCCCGGGCGGTTTCAGCCCCAGCATTTT
TRBV7-2	TRBJ1-5	TRBD1	14	many	CASSSGQGVQPQHF	TGTGCCAGCAGCTCCGGACAGGGAGTCCAGCCCCAGCATTTT
TRBV10-3	TRBJ1-5	NA	18	few	CAISEVLQPNYSNQPQHF	TGTGCCATCAGTGAGGTTTTGCAGCCTAACTATAGCAATCAGCCCCAGCATTTT
TRBV6-2/TRBV6-3	TRBJ1-5	NA	16	few	CASRVASAKSNQPQHF	TGTGCCAGCAGAGTGGCCTCTGCCAAAAGCAATCAGCCCCAGCATTTT
TRBV5-1	TRBJ1-1	NA	14	NA	CASSFQTENTEAFF	TGCGCCAGCAGCTTCCAGACAGAGAACACTGAAGCTTTCTTT